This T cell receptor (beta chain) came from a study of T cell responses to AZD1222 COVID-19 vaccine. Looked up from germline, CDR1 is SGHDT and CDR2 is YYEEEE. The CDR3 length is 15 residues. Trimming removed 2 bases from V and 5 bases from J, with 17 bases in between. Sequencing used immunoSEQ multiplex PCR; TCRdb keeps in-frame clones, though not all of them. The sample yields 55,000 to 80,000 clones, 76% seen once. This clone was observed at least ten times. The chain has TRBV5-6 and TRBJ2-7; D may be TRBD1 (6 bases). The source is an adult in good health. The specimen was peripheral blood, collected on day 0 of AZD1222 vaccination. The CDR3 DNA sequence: TGTGCCAGCAGCTTCACCGGACAGTTCTTCGACGAGCAGTACTTC. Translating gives CASSFTGQFFDEQYF. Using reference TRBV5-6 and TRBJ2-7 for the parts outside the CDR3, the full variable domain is DAGVTQSPTHLIKTRGQQVTLRCSPKSGHDTVSWYQQALGQGPQFIFQYYEEEERQRGNFPDRFSGHQFPNYSSELNVNALLLGDSALYLCASSFTGQFFDEQYFGPGTRLTVT.